These T cell receptor beta chains were read from a single sample in a study of blood T cell repertoires in COVID-19. Produced via immunoSEQ multiplex PCR; TCRdb's table is partial and in-frame only. The sample yields around 350,000 clones, more than 75% seen once. Source material: peripheral blood. The receptors stem from a human donor in a cohort sampled during active COVID-19. Both conserved end residues are part of each CDR3. Each record gives: V gene, D gene, CDR3 protein. A D gene is named only where the DNA matches it firmly.

v_call: TRBV5-4
d_call: -
cdr3_aa: CASSGGQGSYNEQFF

v_call: TRBV4-1
d_call: -
cdr3_aa: CASSQDGSSTDTQYF

v_call: TRBV19
d_call: TRBD2
cdr3_aa: CASSRTRNEQFF

v_call: TRBV4-1
d_call: -
cdr3_aa: CASSQAPGENYGYTF

v_call: TRBV3-1/TRBV3-2
d_call: -
cdr3_aa: CASSPEPFNSGYTF

v_call: TRBV24-1
d_call: -
cdr3_aa: CATSDLQGPALGNGNQPQHF

v_call: TRBV7-2
d_call: TRBD2
cdr3_aa: CASSSGTSRGRDTQYF

v_call: TRBV5-1
d_call: TRBD1
cdr3_aa: CASSLAATGQGNSPLHF

v_call: TRBV20-1
d_call: TRBD1
cdr3_aa: CSASGTGGYGYTF

v_call: TRBV18
d_call: -
cdr3_aa: CASSPSSGDTEAFF

v_call: TRBV28
d_call: -
cdr3_aa: CASSLGGGLWDTEAFF

v_call: TRBV24-1
d_call: TRBD1
cdr3_aa: CATIRSPGTGASYEQYF

v_call: TRBV11-2
d_call: -
cdr3_aa: CASSLAPSRSPLHF

v_call: TRBV7-2
d_call: -
cdr3_aa: CASRDNSGGELFF

v_call: TRBV27
d_call: TRBD1
cdr3_aa: CASKGQATYEQYF

v_call: TRBV20-1
d_call: TRBD2
cdr3_aa: CSASLLAGGFGLGGYNEQFF

v_call: TRBV10-3
d_call: TRBD2
cdr3_aa: CAISEGGLAGYNEQFF

v_call: TRBV20-1
d_call: TRBD2
cdr3_aa: CSASLFDASGKFLNTGELFF

v_call: TRBV5-1
d_call: -
cdr3_aa: CASSLRPVANTEAFF

v_call: TRBV6-1
d_call: TRBD1
cdr3_aa: CASSEGSGQSYEQYF

v_call: TRBV5-1
d_call: TRBD1
cdr3_aa: CASSLDGQGGSDEQYF

v_call: TRBV9
d_call: -
cdr3_aa: CASSPRRQTDEQYF

v_call: TRBV19
d_call: -
cdr3_aa: CASHRRDSYNEQFF

v_call: TRBV30
d_call: -
cdr3_aa: CALFGGAPRIADTQYF

v_call: TRBV5-6
d_call: -
cdr3_aa: CASSLGPGNTIYF

v_call: TRBV3-1/TRBV3-2
d_call: TRBD2
cdr3_aa: CASSQDPREGWHEQFF

v_call: TRBV4-2
d_call: TRBD2
cdr3_aa: CASSRTSGRSYEQYF

v_call: TRBV7-9
d_call: -
cdr3_aa: CASSSPRKNPQSSYEQYF

v_call: TRBV6-6
d_call: -
cdr3_aa: CASSHRVDGYTF

v_call: TRBV30
d_call: TRBD1
cdr3_aa: CAWTPGTANFYEQYF

v_call: TRBV7-2
d_call: -
cdr3_aa: CASSPRRGNTEAFF

v_call: TRBV6-5
d_call: TRBD1
cdr3_aa: CASSRTGPSGEQYF

v_call: TRBV9
d_call: TRBD2
cdr3_aa: CASSVEVGRNEQFF

v_call: TRBV5-4
d_call: -
cdr3_aa: CASSLDWELNTEAFF

v_call: TRBV6-4
d_call: -
cdr3_aa: CASSKGRGGDQPQHF

v_call: TRBV4-2
d_call: -
cdr3_aa: CASSPTRGVTGELFF

v_call: TRBV5-6
d_call: TRBD1
cdr3_aa: CASQPYLGTGSARGSPLHF

v_call: TRBV15
d_call: TRBD2
cdr3_aa: CATSRGTSGIYEQYF

v_call: TRBV19
d_call: TRBD1
cdr3_aa: CASSTGQGVETQYF

v_call: TRBV2
d_call: -
cdr3_aa: CASTLEQGHYYEQYF

v_call: TRBV30
d_call: TRBD2
cdr3_aa: CAWSGSGRAWAKETQYF

v_call: TRBV19
d_call: TRBD2
cdr3_aa: CASSSVAGGRTDTQYF

v_call: TRBV5-1
d_call: TRBD2
cdr3_aa: CASSPVPGTSYEQYF

v_call: TRBV27
d_call: TRBD1
cdr3_aa: CASSTRTGPDTQYF

v_call: TRBV29-1
d_call: TRBD1
cdr3_aa: CSVEGQGGTEAFF

v_call: TRBV9
d_call: -
cdr3_aa: CASSGRSRGLGGYTF

v_call: TRBV28
d_call: TRBD2
cdr3_aa: CASSTDPRTEARGDF

v_call: TRBV4-1
d_call: -
cdr3_aa: CASSLETGSIQPQHF

v_call: TRBV2
d_call: -
cdr3_aa: CASSGTVLESGNTIYF

v_call: TRBV20-1
d_call: -
cdr3_aa: CSASNTMNTEAFF

v_call: TRBV3-1/TRBV3-2
d_call: TRBD1
cdr3_aa: CASSLRTGTGTDTQYF

v_call: TRBV7-9
d_call: -
cdr3_aa: CASSSTYEQYF

v_call: TRBV19
d_call: TRBD1
cdr3_aa: CASSTGQGQETQYF

v_call: TRBV7-8
d_call: TRBD2
cdr3_aa: CASSLGVFLGRKYTGELFF

v_call: TRBV18
d_call: -
cdr3_aa: CASSLARLLGEESDTQYF

v_call: TRBV28
d_call: -
cdr3_aa: CASSLGQSNQPQHF

v_call: TRBV6-6
d_call: -
cdr3_aa: CASRPDLAQETQYF

v_call: TRBV24-1
d_call: TRBD1
cdr3_aa: CATSEVATGLDTGELFF

v_call: TRBV5-1
d_call: -
cdr3_aa: CASSERAGETQYF